A single TCR beta chain is shown here with its context. Its antigen is unknown. From the approximately 120-subject validation cohort, which was separate from the roughly 680-subject first cohort, the donors were drawn. These data come from a study of cytomegalovirus exposure and HLA in healthy donors. Study details: The roughly 120 validation repertoires, a later analysis reported, used the same platform as the 666 repertoires from the first cohort. Whole-study results and caveats: There were under 200 TCR beta chains listed as cytomegalovirus-associated.

Clones were sequenced by immunoSEQ multiplex PCR, and TCRdb holds only the in-frame ones, with some missing. The profile shows some 170,000 clones, around nine tenths of them singletons. The CDR3 covers 14 residues. From germline, CDR1 is SGHTA and CDR2 FQGNSA. Trimming at V came to 5 bases and at J to 4 bases, leaving 4 bases not matched to a gene. The TCR comes from a woman aged 30 to 39 in good health and CMV-seronegative. J is TRBJ2-7 and V is TRBV7-2; TRBD2 aligns across 11 bases. The material sequenced was PBMCs. This CDR3 is CASSKRLAGYEQYF. CDR3 sequence (DNA): TGTGCCAGCAGCAAAAGACTAGCGGGGTACGAGCAGTACTTC.